This TCR beta chain came from a study of blood T cell repertoires in COVID-19. Whole-study context: Donors in the United States, Italy and Spain gave samples during acute or convalescent COVID-19.

In the study's own analysis: Counts of nucleated cells, estimated from reference gene primer amplification, were obtained. Some clones are missing from TCRdb's copy, which holds only in-frame ones; the method was immunoSEQ multiplex PCR. That table gives V, J and clone size, and the DNA gave D and trimming. The table has 95,000 to 150,000 clones, 90% seen once; the top ten hold 3.8%. A single count supports this clone. The Seattle patients joined while their infection was active and were tracked longitudinally afterward. The material sequenced was peripheral blood. The receptor was isolated from a woman aged 55-70 years with COVID-19, enrolled during active disease.

CDR3 residues: CSASYRGGPYNEQFF. The DNA of the CDR3 is TGCAGTGCCAGTTACCGGGGGGGCCCCTACAATGAGCAGTTCTTC. The rearrangement joins TRBV20-1 to TRBJ2-1; 8 nucleotides agree with TRBD2. The CDR3 runs to 15 residues. CDR1 is DFQATT, CDR2 SNEGSKA, per germline (reference sequence). V dropped 6 bases and J dropped 2; count of bases not matched to a gene: 9.